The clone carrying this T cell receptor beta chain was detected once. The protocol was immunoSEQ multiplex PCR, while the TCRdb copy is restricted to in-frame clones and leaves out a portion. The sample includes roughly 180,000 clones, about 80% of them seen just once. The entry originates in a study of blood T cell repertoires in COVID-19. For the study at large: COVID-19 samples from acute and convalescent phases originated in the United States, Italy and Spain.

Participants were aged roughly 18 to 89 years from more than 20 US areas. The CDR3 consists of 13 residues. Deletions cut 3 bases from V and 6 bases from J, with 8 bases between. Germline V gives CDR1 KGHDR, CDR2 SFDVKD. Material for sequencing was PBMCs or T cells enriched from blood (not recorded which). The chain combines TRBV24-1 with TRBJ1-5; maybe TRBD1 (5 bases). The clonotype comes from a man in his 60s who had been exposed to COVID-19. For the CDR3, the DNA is TGTGCCACCAGTGATCCGGGGGGTCAGCCCCAGCATTTT. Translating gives CATSDPGGQPQHF.